This TCR beta chain originates from a study of breast tumors, draining lymph nodes, adjacent tissues. The table lists this clonotype with many counts. Its antigen is not identified. TCRdb recomputed calls from the multiplex PCR reads with MiXCR, one row per CDR3 protein. The repertoire holds around 150,000 distinct CDR3 sequences, with approximately 20% as singletons. The germline V gene encodes CDR1 LNHNV and CDR2 YYDKDF (reference sequence). This CDR3 has 14 amino acids. The ends were cut back, 0 bases at V and 2 bases at J, with 7 bases in the middle. Samples came from axillary lymph nodes draining the breast cancer. Study outcomes and limitations: Tumor TCR diversity was below lymph nodes but above nontumor tissue. Data only fit, rather than demonstrated, lymph node origin of most tumor T cells. Findings are consistent with lymph node origin and intratumoral expansion of most tumor T cells. Luminal-like breast cancer showed significantly higher tumor–nontumor repertoire similarity than basal-like.

The chain links TRBV15 to TRBJ2-5; the D is unclear. The clonotype originates from a female donor with breast cancer. Some clones in this sample may be carry-over from other donors' samples. Sequencing used axillary lymph node tissue. Here the CDR3 DNA reads TGTGCCACCAGCAGAGATAGGCTTCAAGAGACCCAGTACTTC. This translates into CATSRDRLQETQYF.